These T cell receptor beta chains were read from a single sample in a study of T cell responses to AZD1222 COVID-19 vaccine. Data came from immunoSEQ multiplex PCR; TCRdb stores just in-frame clones and leaves some out. The sample includes roughly 77,000 clones, more than 85% of them seen just once. The starting material was peripheral blood, obtained on day 0 of AZD1222 vaccination. The receptors shown here come from an adult in good health. Both conserved end residues are part of each CDR3. The order of the fields is J gene, D gene, V gene, clone size, CDR3 protein, CDR3 DNA. D genes are given only for firm matches. Size is omitted from some rows. Given values are once, few, many or a class for expanded clones.

j_gene: TRBJ1-2; d_gene: -; v_gene: TRBV6-5; abundance: -; CDR3aa: CASSPGRNYGYTF; CDR3nt: TGTGCCAGCAGCCCCGGGCGGAACTATGGCTACACCTTC
j_gene: TRBJ2-2; d_gene: -; v_gene: TRBV12-3/TRBV12-4; abundance: once; CDR3aa: CASSPHGKGELFF; CDR3nt: TGTGCCAGCAGCCCCCATGGTAAAGGGGAGCTGTTTTTT
j_gene: TRBJ1-2; d_gene: -; v_gene: TRBV4-3; abundance: -; CDR3aa: CASSQEEGTSNYGYTF; CDR3nt: TGCGCCAGCAGCCAAGAAGAGGGGACCTCTAACTATGGCTACACCTTC
j_gene: TRBJ2-5; d_gene: TRBD1; v_gene: TRBV27; abundance: -; CDR3aa: CASSLLGTAETQYF; CDR3nt: TGTGCCAGCAGTCTGTTAGGGACAGCAGAGACCCAGTACTTC
j_gene: TRBJ1-1; d_gene: -; v_gene: TRBV30; abundance: few; CDR3aa: CAWSVSGTEAFF; CDR3nt: TGTGCCTGGAGTGTAAGCGGGACTGAAGCTTTCTTT
j_gene: TRBJ2-1; d_gene: -; v_gene: TRBV11-2; abundance: -; CDR3aa: CASSLGIANEQFF; CDR3nt: TGTGCCAGCAGCTTAGGGATCGCCAATGAGCAGTTCTTC
j_gene: TRBJ1-5; d_gene: -; v_gene: TRBV3-1/TRBV3-2; abundance: -; CDR3aa: CASSSRQSYNQPQHF; CDR3nt: TGTGCCAGCAGCTCAAGACAGTCATACAATCAGCCCCAGCATTTT
j_gene: TRBJ1-4; d_gene: -; v_gene: TRBV6-5; abundance: -; CDR3aa: CASSPWDGSNEKLFF; CDR3nt: TGTGCCAGCAGTCCTTGGGACGGATCTAATGAAAAACTGTTTTTT
j_gene: TRBJ2-7; d_gene: -; v_gene: TRBV10-2; abundance: -; CDR3aa: CASRQGSTYEQYF; CDR3nt: TGCGCCAGCCGGCAGGGCAGCACCTACGAGCAGTACTTC
j_gene: TRBJ2-5; d_gene: -; v_gene: TRBV18; abundance: -; CDR3aa: CASSPRGVEETQYF; CDR3nt: TGTGCCAGCTCACCACGGGGAGTGGAAGAGACCCAGTACTTC
j_gene: TRBJ2-1; d_gene: -; v_gene: TRBV11-2; abundance: -; CDR3aa: CASSLASGSYNEQFF; CDR3nt: TGTGCCAGCAGCTTAGCCTCGGGGTCCTACAATGAGCAGTTCTTC
j_gene: TRBJ1-6; d_gene: -; v_gene: TRBV12-3/TRBV12-4; abundance: -; CDR3aa: CASSFQNSPLHF; CDR3nt: TGTGCCAGCAGTTTTCAGAATTCACCCCTCCACTTT
j_gene: TRBJ2-5; d_gene: -; v_gene: TRBV19; abundance: -; CDR3aa: CASSPGQSFQETQYF; CDR3nt: TGTGCCAGTAGCCCGGGACAAAGTTTCCAAGAGACCCAGTACTTC
j_gene: TRBJ1-2; d_gene: TRBD1; v_gene: TRBV11-2; abundance: once; CDR3aa: CASSSGTGDRTNYGYTF; CDR3nt: TGTGCCAGCAGCTCTGGGACAGGGGACCGAACTAACTATGGCTACACCTTC
j_gene: TRBJ1-2; d_gene: -; v_gene: TRBV18; abundance: -; CDR3aa: CASSPLLGANGYTF; CDR3nt: TGTGCCAGCTCACCATTATTAGGGGCGAATGGCTACACCTTC
j_gene: TRBJ1-3; d_gene: -; v_gene: TRBV21-1; abundance: -; CDR3aa: CATKGQGRLSPGNTIYF; CDR3nt: TGTGCCACCAAAGGACAGGGGAGGCTCTCTCCTGGAAACACCATATATTTT
j_gene: TRBJ2-7; d_gene: -; v_gene: TRBV6-6; abundance: -; CDR3aa: CASSRDGVGEQYF; CDR3nt: TGTGCCAGCAGTAGGGACGGGGTGGGGGAGCAGTACTTC
j_gene: TRBJ1-6; d_gene: TRBD1; v_gene: TRBV28; abundance: -; CDR3aa: CASSLGGQGSPLHF; CDR3nt: TGTGCCAGCAGTTTAGGGGGACAGGGTTCACCCCTCCACTTT
j_gene: TRBJ2-7; d_gene: -; v_gene: TRBV18; abundance: -; CDR3aa: CASSPTDTTSTKYF; CDR3nt: TGTGCCAGCTCCCCCACGGATACTACGAGCACGAAGTACTTC
j_gene: TRBJ2-7; d_gene: -; v_gene: TRBV28; abundance: -; CDR3aa: CASSLRRGVSSYEQYF; CDR3nt: TGTGCCAGCAGTTTAAGGAGAGGGGTAAGCTCCTACGAGCAGTACTTC
j_gene: TRBJ1-1; d_gene: -; v_gene: TRBV3-1/TRBV3-2; abundance: -; CDR3aa: CASSPTFMNTEAFF; CDR3nt: TGTGCCAGCAGCCCGACATTTATGAACACTGAAGCTTTCTTT
j_gene: TRBJ2-2; d_gene: -; v_gene: TRBV25-1; abundance: -; CDR3aa: CASSESRGAGTGELFF; CDR3nt: TGTGCCAGCAGTGAATCTCGGGGGGCGGGCACCGGGGAGCTGTTTTTT
j_gene: TRBJ1-2; d_gene: -; v_gene: TRBV27; abundance: -; CDR3aa: CASSLSYTTGYTF; CDR3nt: TGTGCCAGCAGTTTATCCTACACCACTGGCTACACCTTC
j_gene: TRBJ2-6; d_gene: -; v_gene: TRBV7-2; abundance: -; CDR3aa: CASRPGGGGANVLTF; CDR3nt: TGTGCCAGCAGGCCAGGGGGAGGTGGGGCCAACGTCCTGACTTTC
j_gene: TRBJ2-1; d_gene: TRBD2; v_gene: TRBV5-1; abundance: -; CDR3aa: CASTLPGIAGGRNEQFF; CDR3nt: TGCGCCAGCACCCTCCCCGGGATAGCGGGGGGACGTAATGAGCAGTTCTTC
j_gene: TRBJ1-4; d_gene: TRBD1; v_gene: TRBV2; abundance: -; CDR3aa: CASRDRVGSEKLFF; CDR3nt: TGTGCCAGCAGGGACAGGGTAGGGTCGGAGAAACTGTTTTTT
j_gene: TRBJ1-4; d_gene: -; v_gene: TRBV6-5; abundance: -; CDR3aa: CASSRTADNEKLFF; CDR3nt: TGTGCCAGCAGTAGGACGGCAGATAATGAAAAACTGTTTTTT
j_gene: TRBJ2-3; d_gene: -; v_gene: TRBV11-2; abundance: -; CDR3aa: CASSLDRGLTQYF; CDR3nt: TGTGCCAGCAGCTTAGATAGGGGTCTTACGCAGTATTTT
j_gene: TRBJ1-2; d_gene: -; v_gene: TRBV6-1; abundance: -; CDR3aa: CASSEIGRDYGYTF; CDR3nt: TGTGCCAGCAGTGAAATTGGACGGGACTATGGCTACACCTTC
j_gene: TRBJ2-5; d_gene: TRBD1; v_gene: TRBV10-1; abundance: once; CDR3aa: CASSETGERTQYF; CDR3nt: TGCGCCAGCAGTGAGACAGGGGAGAGGACCCAGTACTTC
j_gene: TRBJ2-1; d_gene: TRBD2; v_gene: TRBV6-2/TRBV6-3; abundance: once; CDR3aa: CASSYSRRGVSEQFF; CDR3nt: TGTGCCAGCAGTTACTCAAGGCGGGGGGTTAGTGAGCAGTTCTTC
j_gene: TRBJ1-3; d_gene: TRBD1; v_gene: TRBV9; abundance: -; CDR3aa: CASSARTGGRNTIYF; CDR3nt: TGTGCCAGCAGCGCAAGGACAGGAGGAAGAAACACCATATATTTT
j_gene: TRBJ1-2; d_gene: TRBD1; v_gene: TRBV5-6; abundance: -; CDR3aa: CASSVGQGRVNYGYTF; CDR3nt: TGTGCCAGCAGCGTGGGACAGGGACGCGTGAACTATGGCTACACCTTC
j_gene: TRBJ1-2; d_gene: -; v_gene: TRBV4-1; abundance: -; CDR3aa: CASSQEGARYGYTF; CDR3nt: TGCGCCAGCAGCCAAGAGGGGGCGCGGTATGGCTACACCTTC
j_gene: TRBJ2-3; d_gene: -; v_gene: TRBV5-4; abundance: once; CDR3aa: CASSPQAEDTQYF; CDR3nt: TGTGCCAGCAGCCCGCAGGCCGAAGATACGCAGTATTTT
j_gene: TRBJ1-6; d_gene: -; v_gene: TRBV25-1; abundance: -; CDR3aa: CASSYRDYNSPLHF; CDR3nt: TGTGCCAGCAGTTACAGGGACTATAATTCACCCCTCCACTTT
j_gene: TRBJ1-2; d_gene: -; v_gene: TRBV6-1; abundance: once; CDR3aa: CASSEGPGFYGYTF; CDR3nt: TGTGCCAGCAGTGAGGGTCCGGGTTTCTATGGCTACACCTTC
j_gene: TRBJ2-3; d_gene: -; v_gene: TRBV25-1; abundance: -; CDR3aa: CASSPLGGLGDTQYF; CDR3nt: TGTGCCAGCAGTCCCCTGGGGGGGCTCGGAGATACGCAGTATTTT
j_gene: TRBJ1-2; d_gene: TRBD1; v_gene: TRBV28; abundance: -; CDR3aa: CASIPGGQGTYGYTF; CDR3nt: TGTGCCAGCATCCCGGGGGGACAGGGTACCTATGGCTACACCTTC
j_gene: TRBJ2-5; d_gene: TRBD1; v_gene: TRBV12-5; abundance: -; CDR3aa: CASGLRQGDRETQYF; CDR3nt: TGTGCTAGTGGTTTACGGCAGGGGGATCGGGAGACCCAGTACTTC
j_gene: TRBJ2-5; d_gene: TRBD2; v_gene: TRBV7-2; abundance: -; CDR3aa: CASGEAGTSRETQYF; CDR3nt: TGTGCCAGCGGAGAGGCCGGGACTAGCAGGGAGACCCAGTACTTC